This T cell receptor (beta chain) came from a study of T-cell memory formation after mild COVID-19. General study points: Mostly located in CM and EM were contracting CD4+ clones, with contracting CD8+ clones located in EMRA. Later expanders leaned CD4+, whereas clones that contracted between day 15 and 85 were balanced CD4/CD8.

This clonotype counts as medium-sized. Its antigen is unknown. Researchers used 5'RACE with constant-segment primers to make TCR alpha and TCR beta cDNA libraries that carry sample barcodes and UMIs. MiXCR was run by TCRdb on the 5' RACE reads, yielding one entry per CDR3 protein. This sample has fewer than 300,000 distinct CDR3 sequences, with around 15% found just once. The CDR3 extends over 13 amino acids. V was shortened by 6 bases and J by 7 bases, with 15 bases between the two germline ends. This chain connects TRBV12-3 or TRBV12-4 to TRBJ1-2, with D unclear. This clonotype was obtained from a man younger than 35 who had mild COVID-19 (a few samples of this study predate the infection). Cell type and time point are not known. The sample taken for sequencing was PBMCs or a T cell subset sorted from them (not recorded which). DNA for the CDR3: TGTGCCAGCAGCCAAAACCCCCCCGGTGGCTACACCTTC. This translates into CASSQNPPGGYTF.